This T cell receptor beta chain was documented in a study of cytomegalovirus exposure and HLA in healthy donors. Primers for the PCR totalled 60 Vbeta and 13 Jbeta. The data were produced by immunoSEQ multiplex PCR, yet TCRdb's version contains in-frame clones alone and is incomplete. In the table there are around 150,000 clones, 75% to 80% of which are singletons. From germline, CDR1 is SGHRS and CDR2 YFSETQ. Trimming left V 0 bases short and J 5 bases short, with 8 bases between. This CDR3 spans 13 amino acids. The sample consisted of PBMCs. The chain uses TRBV5-1 and TRBJ2-5, with unresolved D. The receptor was isolated from a male donor in good health and CMV-seronegative. DNA of the CDR3: TGCGCCAGCAGCTTGGGGCAGGTTGAGACCCAGTACTTC. Protein product: CASSLGQVETQYF.